A single sample is the source of the 5 T cell receptor beta chains below, sequenced in a study of identical twins. TCRdb independently ran MiXCR on the 5' RACE reads; one entry per CDR3 protein. Of 350,000 to 450,000 distinct CDR3 sequences detected, around 18% appear once; the ten largest clones hold less than 15%. The specimen sequenced was naive T cells sorted from blood. Receptor source: a man aged 45-65 years in good health.

In this sample, this clonotype turned up a few times. CDR3 nucleotide sequence: TGCAGCGTTGAGAAGTCGAGGGGCCTGCAGTTCTTC. Its translation is CSVEKSRGLQFF. This sequence joins TRBV29-1 and TRBJ2-1, with D perhaps assigned TRBD1 or TRBD2 (5 bases each). The CDR3 runs 12 residues. CDR1 is SQVTM, CDR2 ANQGSEA, per germline. Trimming removed 3 bases at V and 12 bases at J, with 15 bases between.

The CDR3 protein is CASSLRQMNTEAFF. The CDR3 DNA reads as TGTGCCAGCAGTTTAAGGCAGATGAACACTGAAGCTTTCTTT. The V and J genes are TRBV12-3 or TRBV12-4 and TRBJ1-1; D is unresolved. This CDR3 comprises 14 residues. The V gene lost 2 bases and the J gene lost 0 bases, with 7 bases spanning the gap.

This clonotype was seen only a few times. The chain is built from TRBV5-1 and TRBJ2-1; the D is unclear. V was pared by 4 bases and J by 9 bases, with 14 bases between. The CDR3 totals 13 residues. In germline, CDR1 is SGHRS, CDR2 YFSETQ. The DNA of the CDR3 is TGCGCCAGCAGCGGCCTAGAGACGATTGAGCAGTTCTTC. Translation gives CASSGLETIEQFF.

The chain carries TRBV20-1 and TRBJ2-7, with D perhaps given as TRBD1 or TRBD2 (6 bases each). The germline V and J ends were trimmed by 0 bases and 10 bases, with 25 bases remaining between them. The CDR3 length is 16 residues. CDR1 is DFQATT, CDR2 SNEGSKA, per germline (reference sequence). CDR3 nucleotide sequence: TGCAGTGCTAGAGATGGAGGGGGACCGCCTTCAAGTGGACAGTACTTC. Translated: CSARDGGGPPSSGQYF.

This chain links TRBV5-1 with TRBJ2-5; either TRBD1 or TRBD2 may fit D (5 bases each). The germline gives CDR1 SGHRS, CDR2 YFSETQ. V lost 0 bases and J 2 bases, leaving 14 bases between the germline ends. The CDR3 runs to 16 residues. Here the CDR3 reads CASSLAGNRGQETQYF. The CDR3 DNA follows: TGCGCCAGCAGCTTGGCCGGGAATAGGGGTCAAGAGACCCAGTACTTC.